A selection of T cell receptor beta chains follows, all from one sample in a study of shared clonotypes between healthy human individuals. TCRdb's table, derived via immunoSEQ multiplex PCR, lists solely in-frame clones and lacks some. The data contain 2 million to 2.5 million clones, 85% to 95% of them singletons. The specimen sequenced was naive CD4+ T cells sorted from blood. These TCRs come from a man younger than 35 in good health. The CDR3 runs from the conserved cysteine through the conserved F or W. Fields, in order: V gene, J gene, D gene, clone size, CDR3 protein, CDR3 DNA. The D gene is left open where the match is weak. A row's size may be missing; if present it is once, few, many or a size class.

v_call: TRBV6-5
j_call: TRBJ2-7
d_call: -
clone_size: once
cdr3_aa: CASSYSYAPRSEQYF
cdr3_nt: TGTGCCAGCAGTTACTCTTATGCCCCTAGGAGCGAGCAGTACTTC

v_call: TRBV7-2
j_call: TRBJ1-5
d_call: -
clone_size: -
cdr3_aa: CASSPRTDSNQPQHF
cdr3_nt: TGTGCCAGCAGCCCCCGGACAGATAGCAATCAGCCCCAGCATTTT

v_call: TRBV10-2
j_call: TRBJ2-6
d_call: TRBD1
clone_size: -
cdr3_aa: CASSEFGTGASGANVLTF
cdr3_nt: TGCGCCAGCAGTGAGTTCGGGACAGGGGCCTCTGGGGCCAACGTCCTGACTTTC

v_call: TRBV9
j_call: TRBJ2-3
d_call: -
clone_size: -
cdr3_aa: CASSIQRSDTQYF
cdr3_nt: TGTGCCAGCAGCATCCAGCGCTCAGATACGCAGTATTTT

v_call: TRBV6-6
j_call: TRBJ2-2
d_call: TRBD1
clone_size: -
cdr3_aa: CASKTGGTGDAGELFF
cdr3_nt: TGTGCCAGCAAGACTGGGGGGACAGGGGACGCCGGGGAGCTGTTTTTT

v_call: TRBV10-3
j_call: TRBJ2-7
d_call: TRBD2
clone_size: -
cdr3_aa: CAISESTGGPYEQYF
cdr3_nt: TGTGCCATCAGTGAGTCCACGGGGGGGCCCTACGAGCAGTACTTC

v_call: TRBV6-1
j_call: TRBJ2-2
d_call: TRBD1
clone_size: -
cdr3_aa: CASSEFRTGGTGELFF
cdr3_nt: TGTGCCAGCAGTGAGTTTCGAACAGGGGGAACCGGGGAGCTGTTTTTT

v_call: TRBV7-9
j_call: TRBJ2-5
d_call: TRBD2
clone_size: -
cdr3_aa: CASSLSGGGRLETQYF
cdr3_nt: TGTGCCAGCAGCTTATCGGGAGGAGGGCGGTTGGAGACCCAGTACTTC

v_call: TRBV11-2
j_call: TRBJ2-1
d_call: TRBD2
clone_size: -
cdr3_aa: CASSLSNSGSLSYNEQFF
cdr3_nt: TGTGCCAGCAGCTTAAGTAATAGCGGGAGCCTCTCCTACAATGAGCAGTTCTTC

v_call: TRBV25-1
j_call: TRBJ2-6
d_call: -
clone_size: -
cdr3_aa: CASKRAGTSSGANVLTF
cdr3_nt: TGTGCCAGCAAGAGGGCAGGAACCAGCTCTGGGGCCAACGTCCTGACTTTC

v_call: TRBV7-2
j_call: TRBJ2-5
d_call: TRBD2
clone_size: -
cdr3_aa: CASSSDRGGQETQYF
cdr3_nt: TGTGCCAGCAGCTCCGACCGGGGGGGCCAAGAGACCCAGTACTTC

v_call: TRBV19
j_call: TRBJ1-4
d_call: -
clone_size: -
cdr3_aa: CASSISGAEKLFF
cdr3_nt: TGTGCCAGTAGTATATCCGGAGCGGAAAAACTGTTTTTT

v_call: TRBV6-6
j_call: TRBJ1-6
d_call: TRBD1
clone_size: -
cdr3_aa: CASRYNRGSPLHF
cdr3_nt: TGTGCCAGCAGATACAACAGGGGTTCACCCCTCCACTTT

v_call: TRBV7-3
j_call: TRBJ2-2
d_call: TRBD2
clone_size: -
cdr3_aa: CASRLWGGSVTGELFF
cdr3_nt: TGTGCCAGCAGGTTATGGGGAGGGTCGGTCACCGGGGAGCTGTTTTTT

v_call: TRBV10-3
j_call: TRBJ1-5
d_call: TRBD1
clone_size: few
cdr3_aa: CAISGQVNQPQHF
cdr3_nt: TGTGCCATCAGCGGACAGGTAAATCAGCCCCAGCATTTT

v_call: TRBV2
j_call: TRBJ1-2
d_call: -
clone_size: -
cdr3_aa: CASSPWAGVLDGYTF
cdr3_nt: TGTGCCAGCAGTCCCTGGGCAGGTGTCCTGGATGGCTACACCTTC

v_call: TRBV5-4
j_call: TRBJ2-7
d_call: TRBD2
clone_size: -
cdr3_aa: CASSLGGPAGAYEQYF
cdr3_nt: TGTGCCAGCAGCTTAGGGGGTCCAGCGGGGGCCTACGAGCAGTACTTC

v_call: TRBV5-1
j_call: TRBJ2-7
d_call: -
clone_size: -
cdr3_aa: CASRGVNSYEQYF
cdr3_nt: TGCGCCAGCAGAGGGGTCAACTCCTACGAGCAGTACTTC

v_call: TRBV10-3
j_call: TRBJ2-3
d_call: -
clone_size: -
cdr3_aa: CATSEAAISTDTQYF
cdr3_nt: TGTGCCACCAGTGAGGCGGCTATCAGCACAGATACGCAGTATTTT

v_call: TRBV6-7
j_call: TRBJ2-1
d_call: -
clone_size: -
cdr3_aa: CASSRGATLATYNEQFF
cdr3_nt: TGTGCCAGCAGCAGGGGGGCTACTCTAGCTACCTACAATGAGCAGTTCTTC

v_call: TRBV5-1
j_call: TRBJ2-5
d_call: TRBD1
clone_size: -
cdr3_aa: CASRKGQAEETQYF
cdr3_nt: TGCGCCAGCAGAAAGGGACAGGCAGAAGAGACCCAGTACTTC

v_call: TRBV21-1
j_call: TRBJ1-5
d_call: -
clone_size: -
cdr3_aa: CASSKTLGRGVHQPQHF
cdr3_nt: TGTGCCAGCAGCAAAACTCTCGGGCGCGGAGTTCATCAGCCCCAGCATTTT

v_call: TRBV15
j_call: TRBJ2-7
d_call: -
clone_size: -
cdr3_aa: CATSRDRQGGYEQYF
cdr3_nt: TGTGCCACCAGCAGAGACCGGCAGGGTGGGTACGAGCAGTACTTC

v_call: TRBV18
j_call: TRBJ2-7
d_call: TRBD1
clone_size: -
cdr3_aa: CASSPPSTGDRSSYEQYF
cdr3_nt: TGTGCCAGCTCACCACCGAGCACAGGGGATCGGAGCTCCTACGAGCAGTACTTC

v_call: TRBV27
j_call: TRBJ2-7
d_call: -
clone_size: -
cdr3_aa: CASRSGDSYEQYF
cdr3_nt: TGTGCCAGCAGATCGGGGGACTCCTACGAGCAGTACTTC

v_call: TRBV2
j_call: TRBJ2-2
d_call: -
clone_size: -
cdr3_aa: CASSQGSGELFF
cdr3_nt: TGTGCCAGCTCCCAGGGGTCCGGGGAGCTGTTTTTT

v_call: TRBV30
j_call: TRBJ1-2
d_call: TRBD1
clone_size: -
cdr3_aa: CAWSPQGQGSVYGYTF
cdr3_nt: TGTGCCTGGAGTCCCCAGGGACAGGGATCGGTTTATGGCTACACCTTC

v_call: TRBV6-5
j_call: TRBJ1-6
d_call: TRBD1
clone_size: -
cdr3_aa: CASSYESGGNSPLHF
cdr3_nt: TGTGCCAGCAGTTACGAGTCAGGGGGCAATTCACCCCTCCACTTT

v_call: TRBV10-3
j_call: TRBJ1-1
d_call: -
clone_size: -
cdr3_aa: CAISDGYGTEAFF
cdr3_nt: TGTGCCATCAGTGATGGGTACGGCACTGAAGCTTTCTTT

v_call: TRBV6-1
j_call: TRBJ2-1
d_call: TRBD2
clone_size: -
cdr3_aa: CASSEVVAGDEQFF
cdr3_nt: TGTGCCAGCAGTGAAGTCGTAGCGGGGGATGAGCAGTTCTTC

v_call: TRBV30
j_call: TRBJ2-2
d_call: -
clone_size: -
cdr3_aa: CAWSNTGELFF
cdr3_nt: TGTGCCTGGAGTAATACCGGGGAGCTGTTTTTT

v_call: TRBV6-5
j_call: TRBJ1-6
d_call: -
clone_size: once
cdr3_aa: CASSPLSSYNSPLHF
cdr3_nt: TGTGCCAGCAGTCCTCTGAGCTCCTATAATTCACCCCTCCACTTT

v_call: TRBV6-1
j_call: TRBJ1-2
d_call: -
clone_size: -
cdr3_aa: CASSETEVYGYTF
cdr3_nt: TGTGCCAGCAGTGAAACAGAAGTCTATGGCTACACCTTC

v_call: TRBV15
j_call: TRBJ2-5
d_call: -
clone_size: -
cdr3_aa: CATSRDGRPEETQYF
cdr3_nt: TGTGCCACCAGCAGAGACGGACGACCTGAAGAGACCCAGTACTTC

v_call: TRBV5-1
j_call: TRBJ1-6
d_call: TRBD1
clone_size: -
cdr3_aa: CASSLEGQGASSYNSPLHF
cdr3_nt: TGCGCCAGCAGCTTGGAGGGACAGGGGGCGAGCTCCTATAATTCACCCCTCCACTTT

v_call: TRBV30
j_call: TRBJ2-1
d_call: TRBD2
clone_size: -
cdr3_aa: CAWTGQGSGNYNEQFF
cdr3_nt: TGTGCCTGGACCGGCCAAGGGAGCGGGAACTACAATGAGCAGTTCTTC

v_call: TRBV5-4
j_call: TRBJ2-2
d_call: TRBD2
clone_size: few
cdr3_aa: CASSLGGPSGVTGELFF
cdr3_nt: TGTGCCAGCAGCTTGGGCGGGCCTAGCGGGGTAACCGGGGAGCTGTTTTTT

v_call: TRBV6-6
j_call: TRBJ2-1
d_call: -
clone_size: -
cdr3_aa: CASRGDTYNEQFF
cdr3_nt: TGTGCCAGCAGAGGGGACACCTACAATGAGCAGTTCTTC

v_call: TRBV9
j_call: TRBJ2-7
d_call: -
clone_size: -
cdr3_aa: CASSVGTVSYEQYF
cdr3_nt: TGTGCCAGCAGCGTAGGGACAGTTTCCTACGAGCAGTACTTC

v_call: TRBV7-9
j_call: TRBJ1-4
d_call: TRBD1
clone_size: many
cdr3_aa: CASSYRFRDSTEKLFF
cdr3_nt: TGTGCCAGCAGCTACAGATTCCGGGACAGTACTGAAAAACTGTTTTTT

v_call: TRBV19
j_call: TRBJ1-5
d_call: -
clone_size: -
cdr3_aa: CASSFADINQPQHF
cdr3_nt: TGTGCCAGTAGCTTCGCGGACATCAATCAGCCCCAGCATTTT

v_call: TRBV5-1
j_call: TRBJ2-7
d_call: -
clone_size: -
cdr3_aa: CASSLAVDYEQYF
cdr3_nt: TGCGCCAGCAGCTTGGCAGTGGACTACGAGCAGTACTTC

v_call: TRBV6-1
j_call: TRBJ2-1
d_call: -
clone_size: -
cdr3_aa: CASKGILYNEQFF
cdr3_nt: TGTGCCAGCAAGGGGATTCTCTACAATGAGCAGTTCTTC

v_call: TRBV27
j_call: TRBJ2-5
d_call: TRBD2
clone_size: -
cdr3_aa: CASSAWGGETQYF
cdr3_nt: TGTGCCAGCAGTGCCTGGGGGGGGGAGACCCAGTACTTC

v_call: TRBV7-9
j_call: TRBJ2-2
d_call: -
clone_size: -
cdr3_aa: CASSLSGRSPGELFF
cdr3_nt: TGTGCCAGCAGCTTATCCGGCAGGTCTCCCGGGGAGCTGTTTTTT